Presented here are 27 T cell receptor beta chains from one specimen sequenced in a study of T cell responses to AZD1222 COVID-19 vaccine (dated by TCRdb to the early 2020s). This specimen's time point label, interpreted: about 28 days (+/-7) after the second vaccine dose. Receptor libraries were prepared by the immunoSEQ multiplex PCR assay. Sourced from immuneACCESS, this table was stored by TCRdb with only in-frame sequences that have V and J called. A share of the clones is absent; for the studies checked, an unresolved V gene accounts for under half, and the remainder has no known explanation. The sample profile shows about 88,000 clones; about 89% of them were found once. The ten largest clones take up approximately 5.2% of the sample. The specimen was peripheral blood, collected 28 days after the second AZD1222 dose. These receptors all stem from an adult who received the AZD1222 COVID-19 vaccine.

The chain couples TRBV4-1 to TRBJ1-1; no clear D gene. Germline V lookup: CDR1 MGHRA, CDR2 YSYEKL. V was pared by 4 bases and J by 5 bases, with 8 bases between. This CDR3 comprises 12 residues. The CDR3 DNA reads as TGCGCCAGCAGCCCCGGAGGGACTGAAGCTTTCTTT. This sequence encodes CASSPGGTEAFF.

The chain couples TRBV2 to TRBJ2-1; perhaps TRBD1 as D (7 bases). V shed 4 bases and J shed 6 bases, with 16 bases lying between them. CDR3 length equals 15 residues. Germline CDR1 is SNHLY and CDR2 is FYNNEI. The CDR3 sequence: CASSGVSQGGNEQFF. The CDR3 region has the DNA TGTGCCAGCAGTGGGGTGTCTCAGGGGGGCAATGAGCAGTTCTTC.

This clone was recorded a few times. This sequence joins TRBV19 and TRBJ1-5, with D possibly being TRBD1 (5 bases). Germline CDR1 LNHDA, CDR2 SQIVND (reference sequence). Trimming removed 6 bases from V and 0 bases from J, with 21 bases in between. The CDR3 has 18 amino acids. The DNA for the CDR3 is TGTGCCAGTAGCCACGCGCCAATTCAGGGATATAGCAATCAGCCCCAGCATTTT. Amino acids: CASSHAPIQGYSNQPQHF.

This rearrangement joins TRBV29-1 to TRBJ1-2; 9 positions match TRBD1. The CDR3 extends over 15 amino acids. J gave up 8 bases and V 2 bases, and 12 bases lay outside the gene matches. Germline assignment: CDR1 SQVTM and CDR2 ANQGSEA. CDR3 sequence (DNA): TGCAGCGTTGAATCACCGGGACAGGGAACTATGGGCTACACCTTC. It yields the protein CSVESPGQGTMGYTF.

V is TRBV14 and J is TRBJ2-7; 8 bases agree with TRBD1. Germline CDR1 reads SGHDN; CDR2 reads FVKESK. J lost 5 bases, V lost 4 bases, and 1 base had no gene match. The CDR3 runs 12 residues. CDR3 nucleotides: TGTGCCAGCAGCCCGACAGGGGACGAGCAGTACTTC. This sequence encodes CASSPTGDEQYF.

This chain uses TRBV23-1 with TRBJ1-1, with TRBD1 matching over 7 bases. TRBV23-1 is filed as an ORF, its function uncertain. The CDR3 covers 14 residues. Unmatched junction bases numbered 8, after V lost 3 bases and J lost 7 bases. CDR3 region: CASSHSTGSFEAFF. DNA for the CDR3: TGCGCCAGCAGTCACTCGACAGGGTCCTTTGAAGCTTTCTTT.

This chain joins TRBV7-2 and TRBJ2-3, with D possibly matching TRBD2 (6 bases). Trimming pared 6 bases from V and 3 bases from J, leaving 16 bases between. The CDR3 loop spans 15 amino acids. From germline, CDR1 is SGHTA and CDR2 FQGNSA. The CDR3 sequence: CASRDGGLRTDTQYF. In DNA, the CDR3 is TGTGCCAGCAGAGACGGGGGACTGAGAACAGATACGCAGTATTTT.

The chain combines TRBV12-5 with TRBJ1-5; no firm D call. V was trimmed by 6 bases and J by 0 bases, leaving 12 bases between them. The CDR3 extends over 15 amino acids. Germline V gene data show CDR1 as LGHNT and CDR2 as FRNRAP. The CDR3 DNA is TGTGCTAGTGGACCCACAGACTATAGCAATCAGCCCCAGCATTTT. This translates into CASGPTDYSNQPQHF. Based on the CDR3 plus reference TRBV12-5 and TRBJ1-5, the full variable domain is DARVTQTPRHKVTEMGQEVTMRCQPILGHNTVFWYRQTMMQGLELLAYFRNRAPLDDSGMPKDRFSAEMPDATLATLKIQPSEPRDSAVYFCASGPTDYSNQPQHFGDGTRLSIL.

This rearrangement joins TRBV5-4 to TRBJ2-7; possible D gene TRBD1, 6 bases. CDR1 SGHNT and CDR2 YYREEE come from the germline V gene (reference sequence). V lost 2 bases and J lost 6, with 12 bases in between. The CDR3 spans 13 residues. The CDR3 DNA follows: TGTGCCAGCAGCTTCATGGGGGCGCGCGAGCAGTACTTC. Translation: CASSFMGAREQYF.

This clone was detected only once. As DNA, the CDR3 is TGTGCCAGCAGCCCCCGGGCTAGCGTGGTTATTTCCGGGGAGCTGTTTTTT. Translated, it gives CASSPRASVVISGELFF. The chain is built from TRBV9 and TRBJ2-2; tentatively, D is TRBD2 (6 bases). CDR1 is SGDLS and CDR2 is YYNGEE in the germline V gene. V lost 4 bases and J 6 bases, leaving 22 bases between the germline ends. The CDR3 contains 17 residues.

J is TRBJ1-1 and V is TRBV6-5; 7 bases map to TRBD1. Germline trimming cut 4 bases from V and 2 bases from J; bases unmatched to any gene: 7. From germline, CDR1 is MNHEY and CDR2 SVGAGI. This CDR3 contains 15 residues. CDR3 amino acids: CASSSSQGINTEAFF. CDR3 coding DNA: TGTGCCAGCAGTTCGTCACAGGGGATTAACACTGAAGCTTTCTTT.

CDR3 in amino acids: CASSPIADTDTQYF. CDR3 bases: TGTGCCAGCAGCCCTATAGCGGACACAGATACGCAGTATTTT. V usage is TRBV7-9 and J usage is TRBJ2-3; maybe TRBD2 (6 bases). The CDR3 is 14 amino acids. The V end lost 5 bases, the J end lost 2 bases, and 11 bases lay between the germline ends. Germline CDR1 is SEHNR and CDR2 is FQNEAQ (reference sequence).

This clone was found a few times. The chain is built from TRBV18 and TRBJ1-4, with 9 positions matching TRBD1. Germline V gene sequence: CDR1 KGHSH, CDR2 LQKENI. Trimming removed 9 bases from V and 4 bases from J; junction bases left unmatched: 6. The CDR3 loop spans 14 amino acids. In DNA form, the CDR3 reads TGTGCCAGTTCTACGGGACAGGGTAATGAAAAACTGTTTTTT. Its protein is CASSTGQGNEKLFF.

In this sample, this clone turned up a few times. Other DNA sequences in the sample encode the same CDR3. V is TRBV12-3 or TRBV12-4 and J is TRBJ2-3; no firm D call. V lost 3 bases and J lost 0, with 1 base in between. The length of the CDR3 is 12 residues. The CDR3 is CASSFSTDTQYF. DNA of the CDR3: TGTGCCAGCAGTTTTAGCACAGATACGCAGTATTTT.

The J gene is TRBJ2-4, the V gene TRBV7-8; 10 bases line up with TRBD2. V lost 4 bases, J lost 9 bases, and 6 bases stayed unmatched. Germline loops: CDR1 SGHVS, CDR2 FQNEAQ. The CDR3 consists of 14 residues. The chain's CDR3 is CASSSGLAVGIQYF. The CDR3 nucleotides are TGTGCCAGCAGCTCCGGACTAGCGGTGGGCATTCAGTACTTC.

This sequence joins TRBV5-1 and TRBJ2-3; D ambiguous. Between the trimmed V and J ends, which lost 1 base and 7 bases, there was a span of 13 bases. Germline assignment: CDR1 SGHRS and CDR2 YFSETQ. The CDR3 consists of 14 residues. The CDR3 is CASSLPPFGNTQYF. CDR3 nucleotides: TGCGCCAGCAGCTTGCCTCCCTTCGGAAATACGCAGTATTTT.

V usage is TRBV27 and J usage is TRBJ1-2; 7 bases line up with TRBD1. From germline, CDR1 is MNHEY and CDR2 SMNVEV (reference sequence). V trimming: 5 bases; J trimming: 2 bases; junction bases outside the gene matches: 2. The CDR3 consists of 13 residues. CDR3 coding DNA: TGTGCCAGCAGTCGGACAGGAAACTATGGCTACACCTTC. It translates to CASSRTGNYGYTF.

The chain has TRBV10-2 and TRBJ1-1; D gene uncertain. V lost 3 bases to trimming and J lost 10 bases, with 12 bases between them. CDR1 and CDR2 from the germline V gene are WSHSY and SAAADI. The CDR3 length is 12 residues. The CDR3 DNA reads TGCGCCAGCAGTGAACGAACACTCGCAGCTTTCTTT. Its protein product is CASSERTLAAFF.

This clone was seen a few times. The chain combines TRBV27 with TRBJ2-2, with 10 bases identical to TRBD1. Trimming took 6 bases from V and 5 from J; bases not matched to a gene: 6. Germline CDR1 MNHEY, CDR2 SMNVEV (reference sequence). CDR3 length: 15 amino acids. The CDR3: CASSLGQGRTGELFF. CDR3 nucleotide sequence: TGTGCCAGCAGCCTGGGACAGGGGAGAACCGGGGAGCTGTTTTTT.

This rearrangement joins TRBV3-1 (or the pseudogene TRBV3-2) to TRBJ1-2; possibly TRBD1 for D (5 bases). V lost 7 bases to trimming and J lost 4 bases, with 19 bases between them. The CDR3 is 15 amino acids. Per germline, CDR1 LGHDT and CDR2 YNNKEL (reference sequence). The CDR3 DNA reads as TGTGCCAGCAACACTCGCGGGCAGGGCTCCTATGGCTACACCTTC. This sequence encodes CASNTRGQGSYGYTF.

The J gene is TRBJ1-1, the V gene TRBV7-2, with unresolved D. The germline V and J ends were trimmed by 5 bases and 7 bases, with 14 bases remaining between them. This CDR3 contains 13 residues. The germline V gene has CDR1 SGHTA and CDR2 FQGNSA. CDR3 protein: CASSPWTVGEAFF. In DNA form, the CDR3 reads TGTGCCAGCAGCCCCTGGACTGTCGGTGAAGCTTTCTTT.

The V and J genes are TRBV5-1 and TRBJ2-7; D gene ambiguous. V lost 0 bases and J lost 5, with 9 bases in between. This CDR3 contains 13 residues. Germline CDR1 is SGHRS and CDR2 is YFSETQ. CDR3 in DNA: TGCGCCAGCAGCTTGGGAGGCGGACACGAGCAGTACTTC. Amino acid sequence: CASSLGGGHEQYF.

CDR3 sequence (DNA): TGTGCCAGTAGTATACAGGGGGCTCTGGCTGAAGCTTTCTTT. Its translation: CASSIQGALAEAFF. The V call is TRBV19, the J call TRBJ1-1; 8 bases are shared with TRBD1. J lost 6 bases, V lost 2 bases, and 5 bases had no gene match. The CDR3 totals 14 residues. Germline V gene lookup returns CDR1 LNHDA and CDR2 SQIVND (reference sequence).

V and J are TRBV5-5 and TRBJ2-2; D perhaps matches TRBD2 (5 bases). The length of the CDR3 is 15 residues. Germline assignment: CDR1 SGHKS and CDR2 YYEKEE (reference sequence). Deletions cut 2 bases from V and 0 bases from J, with 8 bases between. CDR3 amino acids: CASSLDYANTGELFF. The CDR3 DNA follows: TGTGCCAGCAGCTTAGACTACGCGAACACCGGGGAGCTGTTTTTT.

The chain links TRBV6-5 to TRBJ2-1; 11 nucleotides align to TRBD2. The CDR3 runs to 14 residues. After removal of 6 bases from V and 5 bases from J, the junction contained 3 bases not matched to a gene. Germline CDR1 MNHEY, CDR2 SVGAGI. The CDR3 loop reads CASRLAGGHNEQFF. The CDR3 DNA sequence: TGTGCCAGCAGATTAGCGGGGGGGCACAATGAGCAGTTCTTC.

This clone has a handful of counts. The chain couples TRBV27 to TRBJ1-2; D remains unclear. Trimming removed 0 bases from V and 6 bases from J, with 17 bases in between. Germline loops: CDR1 MNHEY, CDR2 SMNVEV (reference sequence). The CDR3 is made up of 16 amino acids. The CDR3 nucleotides read TGTGCCAGCAGTTTATCCCCGGACCGCGGGAGGGATGGCTACACCTTC. Encoded protein: CASSLSPDRGRDGYTF.

The chain joins TRBV6-1 to TRBJ1-2, with D possibly matching TRBD1 (6 bases). CDR1 and CDR2 (germline): MNHNS, SASEGT. Trimming took off 3 bases at V and 7 bases at J, with 9 bases between the two ends. This CDR3 spans 12 amino acids. The CDR3 nucleotides read TGTGCCAGCAGTGAGGGGACAACTGGCTACACCTTC. This sequence encodes CASSEGTTGYTF.